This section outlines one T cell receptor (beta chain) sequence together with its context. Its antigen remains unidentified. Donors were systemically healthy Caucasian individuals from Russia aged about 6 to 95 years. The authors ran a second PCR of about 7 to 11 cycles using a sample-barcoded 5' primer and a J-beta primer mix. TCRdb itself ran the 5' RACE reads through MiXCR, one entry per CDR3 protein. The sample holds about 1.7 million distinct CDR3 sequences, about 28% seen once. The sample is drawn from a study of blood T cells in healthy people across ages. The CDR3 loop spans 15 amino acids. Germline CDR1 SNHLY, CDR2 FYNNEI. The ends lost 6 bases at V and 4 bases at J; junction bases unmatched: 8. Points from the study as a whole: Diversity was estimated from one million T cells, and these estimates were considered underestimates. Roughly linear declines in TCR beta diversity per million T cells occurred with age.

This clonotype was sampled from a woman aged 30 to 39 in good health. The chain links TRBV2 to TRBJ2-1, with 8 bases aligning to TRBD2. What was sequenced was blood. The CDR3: CASRPDGGGYNEQFF. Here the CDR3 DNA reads TGTGCCAGCAGACCCGATGGCGGGGGGTACAATGAGCAGTTCTTC.